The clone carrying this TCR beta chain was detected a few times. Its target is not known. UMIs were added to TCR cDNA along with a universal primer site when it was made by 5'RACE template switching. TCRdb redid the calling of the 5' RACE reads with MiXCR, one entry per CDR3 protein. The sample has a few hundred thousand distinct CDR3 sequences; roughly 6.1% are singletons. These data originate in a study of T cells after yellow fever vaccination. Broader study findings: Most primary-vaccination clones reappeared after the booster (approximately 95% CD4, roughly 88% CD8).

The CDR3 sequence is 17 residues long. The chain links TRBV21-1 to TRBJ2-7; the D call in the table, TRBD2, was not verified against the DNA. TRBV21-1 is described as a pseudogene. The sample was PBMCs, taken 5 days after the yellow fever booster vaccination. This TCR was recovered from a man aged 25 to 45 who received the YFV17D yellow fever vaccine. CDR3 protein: CASSKGGSGRGAYEQYF. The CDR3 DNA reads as TGTGCCAGCAGCAAAGGGGGTAGCGGGAGGGGGGCCTACGAGCAGTACTTC.